The 17 T cell receptor beta chains in this list originate from one sample, sequenced in a study of long-term antiretroviral therapy in people with HIV. Assay version v3.0 of immunoSEQ was used, and it was run at survey level. Assay: immunoSEQ multiplex PCR; the TCRdb copy retains only in-frame clones and omits some. The sample includes about 25,000 clones, 80% to 85% of them seen just once. Material: unsorted PBMCs, obtained 2.9 years after starting antiretroviral therapy. These receptors all stem from a man aged 50 to 59 with HIV.

Only a few counts were recorded for this clone. J is TRBJ1-2 and V is TRBV9; possible D gene TRBD1, 6 bases. Deletions cut 4 bases from V and 4 bases from J, with 11 bases between. The CDR3 totals 13 residues. Germline V lookup: CDR1 SGDLS, CDR2 YYNGEE. The CDR3 here is CASSPTGSYGYTF. In DNA form, the CDR3 reads TGTGCCAGCAGCCCCACAGGGAGCTATGGCTACACCTTC.

The chain joins TRBV7-2 to TRBJ2-7; TRBD1 or TRBD2 may be the D gene (6 bases each). The V end lost 1 base, the J end lost 4 bases, and 14 bases lay between the germline ends. From germline, CDR1 is SGHTA and CDR2 FQGNSA. This CDR3 comprises 15 residues. CDR3: CASSLGGAPIYEQYF. Here the CDR3 DNA reads TGTGCCAGCAGCTTAGGGGGGGCTCCCATATACGAGCAGTACTTC.

The V and J genes are TRBV28 and TRBJ1-5; D may be TRBD1 (6 bases). Germline values: CDR1 MDHEN, CDR2 SYDVKM. V gave up 3 bases and J gave up 5 bases, with 11 bases separating them. This CDR3 comprises 14 residues. The CDR3 DNA reads as TGTGCCAGCAGTTTCGCAGGGGCGTATCAGCCCCAGCATTTT. This translates into CASSFAGAYQPQHF.

The chain recombines TRBV18 with TRBJ1-6, with a possible D match to TRBD1 (6 bases). The CDR3 contains 15 residues. Germline CDR1 and CDR2: KGHSH and LQKENI. V lost 6 bases to trimming and J lost 7 bases, with 16 bases between them. The CDR3 here is CASSPQGHENSPLHF. For the CDR3, the DNA is TGTGCCAGCTCGCCCCAGGGACACGAGAATTCACCCCTCCACTTT.

The chain employs TRBV14 and TRBJ2-3, with 7 bases lining up with TRBD1. Germline-derived CDR1 and CDR2 are SGHDN and FVKESK. With V trimmed by 5 bases and J by 1 base, 6 bases remained unmatched. This CDR3 spans 15 amino acids. In DNA form, the CDR3 reads TGTGCCAGCAGCAGGGTAACAGGGGGCACAGATACGCAGTATTTT. Its translation is CASSRVTGGTDTQYF. The complete variable domain, with remaining parts taken from reference TRBV14 and TRBJ2-3, reads EAGVTQFPSHSVIEKGQTVTLRCDPISGHDNLYWYRRVMGKEIKFLLHFVKESKQDESGMPNNRFLAERTGGTYSTLKVQPAELEDSGVYFCASSRVTGGTDTQYFGPGTRLTVL.

The genes are TRBV4-1 and TRBJ2-3; the D gene is possibly TRBD2 (7 bases). V lost 0 bases to trimming and J lost 1 base, with 17 bases between them. Germline V gene sequence: CDR1 MGHRA, CDR2 YSYEKL. The CDR3 totals 18 residues. The chain's CDR3 is CASSQEGGGGKRTDTQYF. The CDR3 region has the DNA TGCGCCAGCAGCCAAGAAGGAGGCGGGGGCAAGCGCACAGATACGCAGTATTTT.

J is TRBJ2-7 and V is TRBV6-6, with D perhaps TRBD1 (5 bases). V lost 8 bases and J lost 0, with 20 bases in between. Germline V gene data show CDR1 as MNHNY and CDR2 as SVGAGI (reference sequence). This CDR3 spans 16 amino acids. The CDR3 DNA is TGTGCCAGCCTCCGTTCAGGGTTTTCCCTCTCCTACGAGCAGTACTTC. It is translated as CASLRSGFSLSYEQYF.

The genes are TRBV7-2 and TRBJ2-2, with TRBD2 identical over 7 bases. The CDR3 totals 16 residues. Germline CDR1 SGHTA, CDR2 FQGNSA. V was clipped by 2 bases and J by 4 bases; unmatched bases: 7. The CDR3 here is CASSLSPWGGTGELFF. CDR3 nucleotide sequence: TGTGCCAGCAGCTTATCTCCTTGGGGGGGCACCGGGGAGCTGTTTTTT.

The genes are TRBV9 and TRBJ1-6; D unclear. Trimming cost V 3 bases and J 4 bases, with 11 bases left between them. Germline assignment: CDR1 SGDLS and CDR2 YYNGEE. The CDR3 is 15 residues long. The chain's CDR3 is CASSDTSSYNSPLHF. For the CDR3, the DNA is TGTGCCAGCAGCGACACTTCCTCTTATAATTCACCCCTCCACTTT. The complete variable domain, with remaining parts taken from reference TRBV9 and TRBJ1-6, reads DSGVTQTPKHLITATGQRVTLRCSPRSGDLSVYWYQQSLDQGLQFLIQYYNGEERAKGNILERFSAQQFPDLHSELNLSSLELGDSALYFCASSDTSSYNSPLHFGNGTRLTVT.

The chain joins TRBV28 to TRBJ1-2; unclear D gene. This CDR3 region has 12 residues. Germline loops: CDR1 MDHEN, CDR2 SYDVKM. The germline V and J ends were trimmed by 1 base and 4 bases, with 4 bases remaining between them. CDR3 DNA: TGTGCCAGCAGTTTATCCGGCTATGGCTACACCTTC. Residues: CASSLSGYGYTF.

V and J are TRBV5-4 and TRBJ1-1; no clear D. The CDR3 totals 13 residues. The germline gives CDR1 SGHNT, CDR2 YYREEE (reference sequence). V shed 1 base and J shed 4 bases, with 8 bases lying between them. DNA of the CDR3: TGTGCCAGCAGCTTGCGGGGATCCACTGAAGCTTTCTTT. Protein: CASSLRGSTEAFF.

The chain joins TRBV4-1 to TRBJ2-3, with a possible D match to TRBD2 (6 bases). CDR1 and CDR2 (germline): MGHRA, YSYEKL. V was pared by 4 bases and J by 4 bases, with 21 bases between. There are 17 residues in the CDR3. The CDR3 bases are TGCGCCAGCAGCCCATTACCCACTAGCAGCGGAGCAGATACGCAGTATTTT. Translating it yields CASSPLPTSSGADTQYF.

This chain uses TRBV5-6 with TRBJ2-7; D is unresolved. Deletions cut 2 bases from V and 4 bases from J, with 13 bases between. Germline V gene sequence: CDR1 SGHDT, CDR2 YYEEEE. The CDR3 totals 14 residues. The CDR3 sequence: CASSLDLGIYEQYF. The CDR3 DNA is TGTGCCAGCAGCTTAGACCTTGGGATATACGAGCAGTACTTC.

This chain joins TRBV5-1 and TRBJ2-3, with D perhaps TRBD2 (6 bases). The CDR3 length is 15 residues. V dropped 0 bases and J dropped 3 bases, with 11 bases sitting between them. Per germline, CDR1 SGHRS and CDR2 YFSETQ. CDR3 loop: CASSLVTGGTDTQYF. In nucleotides, the CDR3 is TGCGCCAGCAGCTTGGTTACCGGGGGAACAGATACGCAGTATTTT.

The chain links TRBV19 to TRBJ2-5, with TRBD1 identical over 8 bases. The CDR3 covers 15 residues. V lost 1 base and J lost 5; bases outside the gene matches: 6. CDR1 and CDR2 from the germline V gene are LNHDA and SQIVND (reference sequence). CDR3 amino acids: CASSIGETGAETQYF. The CDR3, as DNA: TGTGCCAGTAGTATAGGGGAGACAGGGGCCGAGACCCAGTACTTC.

Worth noting for this clone: Its ends do not fully match the called genes, so a read error is possible. The J gene is TRBJ2-4, the V gene TRBV14; TRBD1 agrees at 7 bases. The CDR3 extends over 11 amino acids. Germline-derived CDR1 and CDR2 are SGHDN and FVKESK. The CDR3 nucleotides are TGTGCCAGCAGCCAAGTGAGACAGGGTTGGTTC. It encodes CASSQVRQGWF.

The chain carries TRBV5-6 and TRBJ1-2; the D gene is possibly TRBD1 (5 bases). Per germline, CDR1 SGHDT and CDR2 YYEEEE. V was shortened by 0 bases and J by 3 bases, with 9 bases between the two germline ends. The CDR3 sequence is 14 residues long. The CDR3 region is CASSLDGRDYGYTF. DNA of the CDR3: TGTGCCAGCAGCTTGGATGGCAGGGACTATGGCTACACCTTC.